The 17 T cell receptor beta chains listed next were all sequenced from one sample in a study of blood T cell repertoires in COVID-19. Sequencing used immunoSEQ multiplex PCR; TCRdb keeps in-frame clones, though not all of them. The sample has about 270,000 clones, around 90% seen once. The sample taken for sequencing was peripheral blood. The source is a man aged 45-65 years with acute or convalescent COVID-19.

The CDR3: CASSQAGTGGPPIYGYTF. The CDR3 nucleotides read TGTGCCAGCAGCCAAGCGGGGACAGGGGGGCCCCCTATCTATGGCTACACCTTC. The chain has TRBV3-1 (or the pseudogene TRBV3-2) and TRBJ1-2, with 11 bases identical to TRBD1. The germline gives CDR1 LGHDT, CDR2 YNNKEL (reference sequence). CDR3 length equals 18 residues. With V trimmed by 1 base and J by 4 bases, 11 bases remained unmatched.

The V and J genes are TRBV27 and TRBJ1-2, with D tentatively TRBD1 (6 bases). CDR1 is MNHEY, CDR2 SMNVEV, per germline (reference sequence). V was pared by 4 bases and J by 3 bases, with 15 bases between. The CDR3 consists of 15 residues. The CDR3 region is CASSSSGAGDYGYTF. The CDR3 coding sequence is TGTGCCAGCAGTTCATCAGGGGCGGGGGACTATGGCTACACCTTC.

V is TRBV6-5 and J is TRBJ2-3; 7 positions match TRBD2. CDR3 size: 14 residues. Germline trimming cut 5 bases from V and 3 bases from J; bases unmatched to any gene: 5. The V gene's germline CDR1 is MNHEY and CDR2 SVGAGI. CDR3 amino acids: CASSPGGLTDTQYF. The CDR3 DNA is TGTGCCAGCAGTCCCGGGGGGTTGACAGATACGCAGTATTTT.

The J gene is TRBJ2-5, the V gene TRBV5-4; 8 bases match TRBD2. This CDR3 is 16 amino acids long. V lost 4 bases to trimming and J lost 5 bases; unmatched junction nucleotides: 13. CDR1 and CDR2 (germline): SGHNT, YYREEE (reference sequence). The CDR3: CASSPQPGLGGETQYF. The CDR3 bases are TGTGCCAGCAGCCCCCAACCGGGACTAGGCGGGGAGACCCAGTACTTC.

This sequence joins TRBV7-3 and TRBJ2-3, with 9 bases aligning to TRBD1. Germline CDR1 reads SGHTA; CDR2 reads FQGTGA. J was trimmed by 3 bases and V by 2 bases; bases with no gene match: 0. The CDR3 runs to 14 residues. The CDR3: CASSLDRGTDTQYF. CDR3 coding DNA: TGTGCCAGCAGCTTAGACAGGGGGACAGATACGCAGTATTTT.

The chain employs TRBV2 and TRBJ1-2, with 12 bases that match TRBD1. Germline V gene sequence: CDR1 SNHLY, CDR2 FYNNEI. Unmatched junction bases numbered 2, after V lost 4 bases and J lost 8 bases. The CDR3 length is 13 residues. CDR3 DNA: TGTGCCAGCAGTGGGGACAGGGGGCAAGGCTACACCTTC. It encodes CASSGDRGQGYTF.

The V gene is TRBV18, the J gene TRBJ1-2; 7 bases fit TRBD1. V gave up 1 base and J gave up 8 bases; unmatched junction bases: 13. The CDR3 has 16 amino acids. Per germline, CDR1 KGHSH and CDR2 LQKENI. The CDR3: CASSPLQTGRGRGYTF. In DNA form, the CDR3 reads TGTGCCAGCTCACCACTACAGACAGGGAGAGGACGGGGCTACACCTTC.

V and J are TRBV3-1 (or the pseudogene TRBV3-2) and TRBJ1-5; D uncertain. The CDR3 runs 13 residues. From germline, CDR1 is LGHDT and CDR2 YNNKEL (reference sequence). V lost 0 bases, J lost 5 bases, and 5 bases lay in between. The CDR3 protein is CASSQDRDQPQHF. CDR3 nucleotides: TGTGCCAGCAGCCAAGATCGGGATCAGCCCCAGCATTTT.

This clone was counted between two and nine times. This rearrangement joins TRBV7-9 to TRBJ1-1; no reliable D call. Germline V CDR1 and CDR2: SEHNR, FQNEAQ (reference sequence). CDR3 length: 12 amino acids. Trimming removed 2 bases from V and 6 bases from J, with 7 bases in between. CDR3 amino acids: CASSLRVPEAFF. DNA of the CDR3: TGTGCCAGCAGCTTACGTGTCCCTGAAGCTTTCTTT.

This clone was recorded only once. The chain recombines TRBV3-1 (or the pseudogene TRBV3-2) with TRBJ2-3, with a weak D call TRBD1 (6 bases). CDR1 and CDR2 (germline): LGHDT, YNNKEL (reference sequence). The CDR3 extends over 14 amino acids. V lost 4 bases, J lost 0 bases, and 8 bases lay in between. The CDR3 protein is CASSPRGSTDTQYF. The CDR3 DNA reads TGTGCCAGCAGCCCCAGGGGAAGCACAGATACGCAGTATTTT.

V gene TRBV3-1 (or the pseudogene TRBV3-2) combines with J gene TRBJ1-5; 9 nucleotides align to TRBD1. Per the germline V gene, CDR1 is LGHDT and CDR2 is YNNKEL (reference sequence). This CDR3 is built from 13 residues. Trimming at V came to 5 bases and at J to 4 bases, leaving 0 bases not matched to a gene. CDR3 sequence (DNA): TGTGCCAGCAGCGGGACAGGGAATCAGCCCCAGCATTTT. It specifies CASSGTGNQPQHF.

V gene TRBV3-1 (or the pseudogene TRBV3-2) combines with J gene TRBJ1-1; D gene uncertain. The V gene's germline CDR1 is LGHDT and CDR2 YNNKEL (reference sequence). Trimming left V 4 bases short and J 2 bases short, with 11 bases between. The CDR3 runs to 14 residues. Here the CDR3 reads CASSPLGANTEAFF. The DNA for the CDR3 is TGTGCCAGCAGCCCACTGGGCGCTAACACTGAAGCTTTCTTT.

The V call is TRBV19, the J call TRBJ2-2; possibly TRBD2 for D (5 bases). This CDR3 has 14 residues. With 7 bases removed from V and 0 bases from J, the gap between germline ends came to 9 bases. Germline values: CDR1 LNHDA, CDR2 SQIVND (reference sequence). The CDR3 DNA is TGTGCCAGTAACCTGAGGGCGAACACCGGGGAGCTGTTTTTT. Encoded protein: CASNLRANTGELFF.

The rearrangement links TRBV6-6 to TRBJ1-1; possibly TRBD1 for D (5 bases). Germline-derived CDR1 and CDR2 are MNHNY and SVGAGI (reference sequence). This CDR3 has 12 residues. The V end was cut by 6 bases, the J end by 4 bases, with 9 bases between. CDR3 region: CASRGRTTEAFF. CDR3 coding DNA: TGTGCCAGCAGGGGGCGTACCACTGAAGCTTTCTTT.

The J gene is TRBJ2-5, the V gene TRBV5-1; TRBD2 aligns across 9 bases. CDR3 length equals 15 residues. The trim removed 2 bases at V and 2 bases at J, leaving 4 bases unmatched. Per germline, CDR1 SGHRS and CDR2 YFSETQ. Here the CDR3 DNA reads TGCGCCAGCAGCTTCGGGACTAGCTCACAAGAGACCCAGTACTTC. The encoded protein is CASSFGTSSQETQYF.

This clone was seen just once. J is TRBJ1-2 and V is TRBV7-3; D perhaps matches TRBD1 (6 bases). The length of the CDR3 is 13 residues. Germline V gene data show CDR1 as SGHTA and CDR2 as FQGTGA. Trimming removed 5 bases from V and 2 bases from J, with 9 bases in between. CDR3 bases: TGTGCCAGCAGCCCGCAGGGGAACTATGGCTACACCTTC. Protein: CASSPQGNYGYTF. Looking up the rest from reference TRBV7-3 and TRBJ1-2 gives the full variable domain: GAGVSQTPSNKVTEKGKYVELRCDPISGHTALYWYRQSLGQGPEFLIYFQGTGAADDSGLPNDRFFAVRPEGSVSTLKIQRTERGDSAVYLCASSPQGNYGYTFGSGTRLTVV.

This chain links TRBV2 with TRBJ1-1; perhaps TRBD1 as D (6 bases). The CDR3 is made up of 13 amino acids. Per germline, CDR1 SNHLY and CDR2 FYNNEI. Trimming left V 6 bases short and J 3 bases short, with 11 bases between. CDR3 residues: CASSETGYTEAFF. The CDR3 DNA is TGTGCCAGCAGCGAGACAGGTTACACTGAAGCTTTCTTT.